These 17 T cell receptor beta chains came from one sample sequenced in a study of cytomegalovirus exposure and HLA in healthy donors. PCR amplification relied on 60 Vbeta primers (plus 13 Jbeta primers). Only in-frame clones appear in the TCRdb table, and some are missing; sequencing was by immunoSEQ multiplex PCR. The data contain about 180,000 clones, 82% of them singletons. Sequencing was carried out using PBMCs. The receptors come from a man aged 40-50 years in good health and CMV-seronegative.

This chain connects TRBV28 to TRBJ1-5; D is unclear. Per the germline V gene, CDR1 is MDHEN and CDR2 is SYDVKM. Trimming left V 3 bases short and J 7 bases short, with 19 bases between. This CDR3 has 16 amino acids. CDR3 loop: CASSFSFRRAGQPQHF. CDR3 DNA sequence: TGTGCCAGCAGTTTTAGTTTTCGGAGGGCCGGCCAGCCCCAGCATTTT.

V usage is TRBV5-1 and J usage is TRBJ2-1, with 8 nucleotides matching TRBD1. Germline V gene sequence: CDR1 SGHRS, CDR2 YFSETQ. V was clipped by 0 bases and J by 8 bases; unmatched bases: 4. The CDR3 consists of 14 residues. The CDR3 DNA sequence: TGCGCCAGCAGCTTGGCTGCAGGGGGCTATGAGCAGTTCTTC. Its protein product is CASSLAAGGYEQFF.

This clone was counted a few times. This sequence joins TRBV19 and TRBJ1-3; D may be TRBD1 (6 bases). Germline CDR1 reads LNHDA; CDR2 reads SQIVND (reference sequence). Trimming removed 7 bases from V and 0 bases from J, with 7 bases in between. This CDR3 comprises 13 residues. The CDR3 region is CASKDSSGNTIYF. The CDR3 DNA follows: TGTGCCAGTAAGGACAGCTCTGGAAACACCATATATTTT.

The CDR3 spells CSVEDRGVSGYTF. The CDR3, as DNA: TGCAGCGTTGAAGACCGGGGGGTATCGGGCTACACCTTC. The chain links TRBV29-1 to TRBJ1-2, with D perhaps TRBD1 (5 bases). The CDR3 covers 13 residues. Germline lookup yields CDR1 SQVTM and CDR2 ANQGSEA. V lost 0 bases and J lost 8, with 13 bases in between.

The chain couples TRBV6-5 to TRBJ2-7; 7 bases line up with TRBD2. Germline V gene sequence: CDR1 MNHEY, CDR2 SVGAGI. This CDR3 contains 13 residues. Germline trimming cut 7 bases from V and 11 bases from J; bases unmatched to any gene: 14. The CDR3, as DNA: TGTGCCAGCACTATCACACGATCGGGGAGGGAGTACTTC. It is translated as CASTITRSGREYF.

V gene TRBV5-4 combines with J gene TRBJ1-1, with D tentatively TRBD1 (5 bases). Germline lookup yields CDR1 SGHNT and CDR2 YYREEE (reference sequence). This CDR3 has 14 amino acids. Trimming removed 4 bases from V and 1 base from J, with 11 bases in between. CDR3 in amino acids: CASSGRDRNTEAFF. The CDR3 DNA follows: TGTGCCAGCAGCGGCCGTGACAGGAACACTGAAGCTTTCTTT.

The rearrangement links TRBV6-1 to TRBJ2-2; 10 bases fit TRBD1. Trimming cost V 6 bases and J 7 bases; bases outside gene matches: 8. The germline gives CDR1 MNHNS, CDR2 SASEGT. The length of the CDR3 is 15 residues. The CDR3 reads CASRPTGGEVGELFF. The DNA for the CDR3 is TGTGCCAGCAGACCGACAGGGGGCGAGGTCGGGGAGCTGTTTTTT.

Only one count was recorded for this clone. The chain uses TRBV15 and TRBJ2-1, with D maybe TRBD2 (6 bases). Germline V gene sequence: CDR1 LNHNV, CDR2 YYDKDF (reference sequence). This CDR3 has 13 residues. Trimming shortened V by 5 bases and J by 4 bases, and 9 bases separated the two germline ends. Written as DNA, the CDR3 is TGTGCCACCAGCGGGGGACTTTACAATGAGCAGTTCTTC. Translation gives CATSGGLYNEQFF.

This sequence joins TRBV5-8 and TRBJ2-5, with TRBD2 matching 11 bases. Germline lookup yields CDR1 SGHTS and CDR2 YDEGEE. J gave up 1 base and V 1 base, and 9 bases lay outside the gene matches. This CDR3 has 18 residues. CDR3 nucleotides: TGTGCCAGCAGCTTGTACCGCTTGACTAGCGGGATCCAAGAGACCCAGTACTTC. The encoded protein is CASSLYRLTSGIQETQYF. The full variable domain, its missing parts supplied by reference TRBV5-8 and TRBJ2-5, is EAGVTQSPTHLIKTRGQQATLRCSPISGHTSVYWYQQALGLGLQFLLWYDEGEERNRGNFPPRFSGRQFPNYSSELNVNALELEDSALYLCASSLYRLTSGIQETQYFGPGTRLLVL.

The chain recombines TRBV20-1 with TRBJ2-5; unclear D gene. There are 10 residues in the CDR3. The ends were cut back, 0 bases at V and 9 bases at J, with 5 bases in the middle. The germline V gene encodes CDR1 DFQATT and CDR2 SNEGSKA (reference sequence). This chain's CDR3 is CSARDTAQYF. The CDR3 DNA sequence: TGCAGTGCTAGAGATACGGCCCAGTACTTC.

The CDR3 sequence is CASSKTGRETQYF. Written as DNA, the CDR3 is TGTGCCAGCAGCAAGACAGGGCGGGAGACCCAGTACTTC. The chain has TRBV9 and TRBJ2-5; 7 nucleotides match TRBD1. The ends lost 4 bases at V and 5 bases at J; junction bases unmatched: 5. This CDR3 spans 13 amino acids. The germline V gene encodes CDR1 SGDLS and CDR2 YYNGEE.

Regarding this clone: At one end, the junction sequence differs from germline, possibly due to a read error. The rearrangement links TRBV29-1 to TRBJ1-1; 7 nucleotides align to TRBD1. CDR3 length equals 15 residues. Germline loops: CDR1 SQVTM, CDR2 ANQGSEA. The CDR3 region is CSAVRDSSLNAEAFF. In nucleotides, the CDR3 is TGCAGCGCCGTTCGGGACAGCTCCTTGAACGCTGAAGCTTTCTTT.

This chain uses TRBV30 with TRBJ2-7; no clear D gene. Trimming stripped 1 base from V and 3 bases from J, with 4 bases between. CDR3 length: 11 amino acids. Germline V gene data show CDR1 as GTSNPN and CDR2 as SVGIG (reference sequence). CDR3 in amino acids: CAWSGDYEQYF. CDR3 sequence (DNA): TGTGCCTGGAGTGGAGACTACGAGCAGTACTTC. Full variable domain (remainder filled in from reference TRBV30 and TRBJ2-7): SQTIHQWPATLVQPVGSPLSLECTVEGTSNPNLYWYRQAAGRGLQLLFYSVGIGQISSEVPQNLSASRPQDRQFILSSKKLLLSDSGFYLCAWSGDYEQYFGPGTRLTVT.

The chain is built from TRBV2 and TRBJ2-7; D gene unclear. Germline V gives CDR1 SNHLY, CDR2 FYNNEI. The CDR3 consists of 11 residues. V was shortened by 7 bases and J by 2 bases, with 6 bases between the two germline ends. CDR3 region: CASTPTYEQYF. The CDR3 DNA reads TGTGCCAGCACCCCCACCTACGAGCAGTACTTC.

V usage is TRBV28 and J usage is TRBJ1-2; TRBD1 is a possible D gene (5 bases). This CDR3 has 14 residues. The germline V and J ends were trimmed by 3 bases and 6 bases, with 14 bases remaining between them. Germline CDR1 reads MDHEN; CDR2 reads SYDVKM. CDR3 loop: CASSFLGTGDGYTF. For the CDR3, the DNA is TGTGCCAGCAGTTTTTTAGGGACTGGCGATGGCTACACCTTC.

This clone was detected once. The CDR3 here is CASSLVLAGNRNEQFF. CDR3 coding DNA: TGCGCCAGCAGCTTGGTCCTAGCGGGGAACAGGAATGAGCAGTTCTTC. V gene TRBV5-1 combines with J gene TRBJ2-1; 9 bases match TRBD2. CDR1 is SGHRS and CDR2 is YFSETQ in the germline V gene. Unmatched junction bases numbered 8, after V lost 0 bases and J lost 7 bases. The CDR3 totals 16 residues.

V usage is TRBV5-6 and J usage is TRBJ2-5, with 8 bases aligning to TRBD1. The CDR3 consists of 15 residues. J lost 4 bases, V lost 1 base, and 6 bases had no gene match. Germline V gives CDR1 SGHDT, CDR2 YYEEEE. The CDR3 DNA follows: TGTGCCAGCAGCTTGCGGCAGGGGGCGGGAGAGACCCAGTACTTC. As protein: CASSLRQGAGETQYF.